This T cell receptor beta chain came from a study of blood T cell repertoires in COVID-19 (dated by TCRdb to 2020 to 2021). For the wider study: The collaborator samples originated in the United States, Italy and Spain and spanned the acute and convalescent phases of COVID-19. The prospective study material was composed of cDNA or gDNA derived from T cells, B-cell-depleted T cells, or PBMCs. Subjects who had been exposed to COVID-19, were actively infected with it, or had recovered from it provided the deeply sampled blood TCRbeta repertoires that made up the dataset. A freely available public database, intended as a resource for researchers studying the immune response to SARS-CoV-2, is where the repertoires were released. Samples were obtained from the ongoing ImmuneRACE study (first 160 participants) and from 1,254 subjects provided by 6 global collaborators. Sample metadata almost always included a de-identified subject ID, COVID-19 status, age in years and sex. Where available, HLA class I and class II types were taken from metadata supplied by the sample provider and were not determined by assay-based typing. What the research found in general, with its limitations: Clinical and demographic metadata were provided uncurated, with the amount varying by source and participant.

TCRbeta CDR3 regions were amplified from genomic DNA by means of the immunoSEQ Assay, a bias-controlled multiplex PCR. Per the original workflow: The number of nucleated cells in each sample was estimated from the amplification of reference gene primers within the assay. To quantify the absolute abundance of each unique TCRbeta CDR3 rearrangement, sequence reads were collapsed and filtered. Productive Simpson clonality was computed per sample as the square root of Simpson's diversity index over productive rearrangements. TCRdb mirrors the immuneACCESS table, restricted to in-frame sequences. Some clones are absent from its copies; in checked studies, under half trace to an unresolved V gene, and the reason for the others is unknown. V, J and clone size are those of that table, while D and trimming were read from the DNA. In all, the sample holds some 350,000 clones, and around 91% of those were seen once. The ten largest clones add up to less than 1.2% of the sample.

About this clone: Its antigen is not yet known. It has no much larger one-base neighbor in the sample; base qualities were not kept.

Reading from cysteine to phenylalanine, the CDR3 counts 13 amino acids. Kept here is only the CDR3 DNA, which spans 39 bases and is read in frame from base 1. V is reduced by 4 bases and J by 8 bases, leaving a spacing of 11 bases between them. Via the germline V gene, CDR1 is ENHRY and CDR2 SYGVKD. Participants in the prospective study were aged about 18 to 90 years, lived in 24 United States geographic areas, and enrolled through a virtual design. To assign participants to cohorts, the prospective study relied on clinical history that participants themselves reported in a screening survey and a study questionnaire. For ImmuneRACE Cohort 3, a participant was defined as recovered based on two consecutive negative NP/OP PCR tests, clearance by a healthcare professional, or resolution of symptoms. Each participant in the prospective study had whole blood, serum and a nasopharyngeal or oropharyngeal swab collected by mobile phlebotomists. Over a roughly two-month period, participants in the prospective study had the option of providing additional blood draws and questionnaires. Before DNA extraction, blood samples from the prospective study were shipped at room temperature or frozen.

The source material was PBMCs or T cells enriched from blood (not recorded which). The rearranged segments are TRBV10-3 and TRBJ1-4, with an unclear D gene assignment. The receptor was isolated from a young man who had recovered from COVID-19. The CDR3 region: CAISAQAQEKLFF. The nucleotide sequence reads as follows: TGTGCCATCAGTGCCCAGGCACAGGAAAAACTGTTTTTT.